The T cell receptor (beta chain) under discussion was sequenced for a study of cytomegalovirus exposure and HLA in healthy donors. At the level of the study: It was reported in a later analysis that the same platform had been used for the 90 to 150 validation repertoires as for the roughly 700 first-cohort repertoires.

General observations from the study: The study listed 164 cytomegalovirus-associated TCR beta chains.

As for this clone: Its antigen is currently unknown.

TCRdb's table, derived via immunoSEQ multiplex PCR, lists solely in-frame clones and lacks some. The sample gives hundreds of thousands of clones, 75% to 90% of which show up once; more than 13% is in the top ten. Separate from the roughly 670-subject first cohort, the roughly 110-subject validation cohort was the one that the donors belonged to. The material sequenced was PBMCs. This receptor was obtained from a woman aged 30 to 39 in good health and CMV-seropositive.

CDR3 sequence reads: CASSQAALAGDEQYF. CDR3 DNA sequence: TGCGCCAGCAGCCAAGCCGCGCTAGCGGGAGACGAGCAGTACTTC. The genes are TRBV4-1 and TRBJ2-7; 10 bases are shared with TRBD2. The CDR3 has 15 amino acids. J lost 5 bases, V lost 1 base, and 5 bases had no gene match. CDR1 and CDR2 (germline): MGHRA, YSYEKL.